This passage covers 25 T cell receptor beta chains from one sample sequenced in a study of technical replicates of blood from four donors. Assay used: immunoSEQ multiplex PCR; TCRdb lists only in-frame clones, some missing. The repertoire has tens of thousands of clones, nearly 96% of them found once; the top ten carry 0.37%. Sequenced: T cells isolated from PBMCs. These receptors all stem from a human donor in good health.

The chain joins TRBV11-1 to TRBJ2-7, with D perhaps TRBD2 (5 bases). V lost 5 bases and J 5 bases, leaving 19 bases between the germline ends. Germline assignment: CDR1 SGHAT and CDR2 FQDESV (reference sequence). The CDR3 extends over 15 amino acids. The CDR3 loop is CASSPQTPGSNEQYF. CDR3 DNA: TGTGCCAGCAGCCCCCAGACCCCGGGAAGCAACGAGCAGTACTTC.

Written as DNA, the CDR3 is TGTGCCAGCAGTCCCGCGGGACAGGGGATCCACGAGCAGTACTTC. Protein sequence: CASSPAGQGIHEQYF. This chain joins TRBV28 and TRBJ2-7; 10 nucleotides match TRBD1. The CDR3 runs to 15 residues. Trimming at V came to 5 bases and at J to 5 bases, leaving 9 bases not matched to a gene. In germline, CDR1 is MDHEN, CDR2 SYDVKM.

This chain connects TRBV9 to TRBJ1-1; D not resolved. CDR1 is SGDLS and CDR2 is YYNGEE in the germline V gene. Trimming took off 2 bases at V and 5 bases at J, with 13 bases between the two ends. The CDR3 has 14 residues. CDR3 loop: CASSVRGVVTEAFF. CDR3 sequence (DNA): TGTGCCAGCAGCGTCCGGGGTGTTGTTACTGAAGCTTTCTTT.

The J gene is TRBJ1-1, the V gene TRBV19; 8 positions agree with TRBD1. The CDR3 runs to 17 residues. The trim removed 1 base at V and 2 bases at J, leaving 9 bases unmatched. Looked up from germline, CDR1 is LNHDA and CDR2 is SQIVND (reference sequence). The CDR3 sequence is CASSIGLAGGANTEAFF. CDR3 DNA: TGTGCCAGTAGTATAGGATTGGCAGGGGGCGCAAACACTGAAGCTTTCTTT.

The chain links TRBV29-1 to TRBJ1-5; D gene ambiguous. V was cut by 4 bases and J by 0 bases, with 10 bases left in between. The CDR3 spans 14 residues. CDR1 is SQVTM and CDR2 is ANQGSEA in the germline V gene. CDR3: CSVGSGFSNQPQHF. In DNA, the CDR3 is TGCAGCGTTGGATCCGGGTTTAGCAATCAGCCCCAGCATTTT.

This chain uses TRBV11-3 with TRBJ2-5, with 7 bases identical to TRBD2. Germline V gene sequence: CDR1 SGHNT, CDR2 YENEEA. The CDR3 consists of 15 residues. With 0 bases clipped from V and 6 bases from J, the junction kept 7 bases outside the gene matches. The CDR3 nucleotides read TGTGCCAGCAGCTTAGATATACGCGGGAGACAGACCCAGTACTTC. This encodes CASSLDIRGRQTQYF.

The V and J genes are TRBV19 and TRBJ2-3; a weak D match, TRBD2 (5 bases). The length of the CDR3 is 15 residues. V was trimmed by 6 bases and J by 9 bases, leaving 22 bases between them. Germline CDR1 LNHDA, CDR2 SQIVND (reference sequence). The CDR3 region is CASRGRRSDGVTQYF. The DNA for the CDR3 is TGTGCCAGTAGAGGGAGACGAAGCGATGGGGTAACGCAGTATTTT.

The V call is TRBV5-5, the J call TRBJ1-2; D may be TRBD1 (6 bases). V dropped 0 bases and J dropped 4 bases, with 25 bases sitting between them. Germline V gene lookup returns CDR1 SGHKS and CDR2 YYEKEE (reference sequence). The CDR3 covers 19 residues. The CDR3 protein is CASSLAPTGKGRPPYGYTF. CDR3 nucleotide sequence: TGTGCCAGCAGCTTGGCTCCGACAGGCAAGGGGCGACCTCCCTATGGCTACACCTTC.

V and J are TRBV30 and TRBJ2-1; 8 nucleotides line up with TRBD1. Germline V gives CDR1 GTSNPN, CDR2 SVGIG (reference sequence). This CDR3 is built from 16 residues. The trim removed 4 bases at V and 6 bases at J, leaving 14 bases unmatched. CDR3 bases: TGTGCCTGGATGTCCCCTGGACAGGGAATTGGCAATGAGCAGTTCTTC. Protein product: CAWMSPGQGIGNEQFF.

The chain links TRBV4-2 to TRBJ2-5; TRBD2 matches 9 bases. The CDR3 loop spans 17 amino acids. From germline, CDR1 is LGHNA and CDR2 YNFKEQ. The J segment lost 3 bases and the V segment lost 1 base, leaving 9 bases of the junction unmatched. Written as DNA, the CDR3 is TGTGCCAGCAGCCAAGTTAAAGCGGGAGGTCCAGAAGAGACCCAGTACTTC. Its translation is CASSQVKAGGPEETQYF.

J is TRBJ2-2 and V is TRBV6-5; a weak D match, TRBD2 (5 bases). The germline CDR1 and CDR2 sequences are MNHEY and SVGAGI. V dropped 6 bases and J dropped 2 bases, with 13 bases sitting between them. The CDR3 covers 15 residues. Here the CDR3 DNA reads TGTGCCAGCAGGCCCTCGGGAACCAACACCGGGGAGCTGTTTTTT. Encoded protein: CASRPSGTNTGELFF.

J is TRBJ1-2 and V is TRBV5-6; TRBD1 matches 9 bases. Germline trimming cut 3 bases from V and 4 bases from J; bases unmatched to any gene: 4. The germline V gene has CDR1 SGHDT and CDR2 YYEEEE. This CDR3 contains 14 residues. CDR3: CASSSGTGFYGYTF. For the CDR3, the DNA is TGTGCCAGCAGCTCCGGGACAGGGTTCTATGGCTACACCTTC.

CDR3 amino acids: CASSLEADSRGNEQFF. The CDR3, as DNA: TGTGCCAGCAGCTTGGAGGCGGACTCTCGAGGGAATGAGCAGTTCTTC. The chain couples TRBV5-4 to TRBJ2-1; D possibly corresponds to TRBD2 (5 bases). Germline V CDR1 and CDR2: SGHNT, YYREEE (reference sequence). This CDR3 contains 16 residues. Between the trimmed V and J ends, which lost 0 bases and 7 bases, there was a span of 17 bases.

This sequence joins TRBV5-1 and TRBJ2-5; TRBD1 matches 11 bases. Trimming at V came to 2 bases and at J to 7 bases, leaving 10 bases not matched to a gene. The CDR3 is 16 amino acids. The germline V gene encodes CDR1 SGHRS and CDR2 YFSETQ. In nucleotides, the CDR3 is TGCGCCAGCAGCTTTCCCGGGACAGGGGGTGATGGGACCCAGTACTTC. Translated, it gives CASSFPGTGGDGTQYF. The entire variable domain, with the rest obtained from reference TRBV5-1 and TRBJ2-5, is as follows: KAGVTQTPRYLIKTRGQQVTLSCSPISGHRSVSWYQQTPGQGLQFLFEYFSETQRNKGNFPGRFSGRQFSNSRSEMNVSTLELGDSALYLCASSFPGTGGDGTQYFGPGTRLLVL.

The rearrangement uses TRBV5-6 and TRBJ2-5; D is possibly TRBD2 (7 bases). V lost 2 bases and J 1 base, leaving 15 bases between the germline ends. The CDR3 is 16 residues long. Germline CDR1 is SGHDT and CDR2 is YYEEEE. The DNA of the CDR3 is TGTGCCAGCAGCTTAGGGGGGAGGGGGGTCCAAGAGACCCAGTACTTC. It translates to CASSLGGRGVQETQYF.

This CDR3 is CASSYSPAGELFF. CDR3 bases: TGTGCCAGCAGTTACTCGCCGGCCGGGGAGCTGTTTTTT. This chain joins TRBV6-5 and TRBJ2-2; D is ambiguous. Germline V gives CDR1 MNHEY, CDR2 SVGAGI. The ends were cut back, 0 bases at V and 6 bases at J, with 5 bases in the middle. The CDR3 is 13 amino acids.

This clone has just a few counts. The CDR3 loop is CASSQEGTGTGANVLTF. The CDR3 DNA reads as TGCGCCAGCAGCCAAGAAGGGACAGGCACTGGGGCCAACGTCCTGACTTTC. The J gene is TRBJ2-6, the V gene TRBV4-3, with 8 bases identical to TRBD1. Per the germline V gene, CDR1 is LGHNA and CDR2 is YSLEER. V lost 0 bases, J lost 2 bases, and 3 bases stayed unmatched. This CDR3 contains 17 residues.

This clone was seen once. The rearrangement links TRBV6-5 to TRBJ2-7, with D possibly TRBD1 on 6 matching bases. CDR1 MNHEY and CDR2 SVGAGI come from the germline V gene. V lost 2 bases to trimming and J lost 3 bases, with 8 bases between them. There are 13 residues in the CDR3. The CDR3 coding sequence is TGTGCCAGCAGTTACGGACAGTACTACGAGCAGTACTTC. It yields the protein CASSYGQYYEQYF.

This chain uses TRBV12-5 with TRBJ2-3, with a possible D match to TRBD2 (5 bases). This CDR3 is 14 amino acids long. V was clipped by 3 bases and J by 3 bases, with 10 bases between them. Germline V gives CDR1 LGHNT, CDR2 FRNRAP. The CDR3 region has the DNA TGTGCTAGTGGTTTCAATGGGGAGACAGATACGCAGTATTTT. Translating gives CASGFNGETDTQYF.

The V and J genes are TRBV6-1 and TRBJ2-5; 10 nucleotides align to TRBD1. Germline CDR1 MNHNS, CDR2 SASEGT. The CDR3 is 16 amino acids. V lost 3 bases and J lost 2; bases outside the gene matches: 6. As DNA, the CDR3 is TGTGCCAGCAGTGACCTCTGGACAGGGGGACAAGAGACCCAGTACTTC. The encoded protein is CASSDLWTGGQETQYF.

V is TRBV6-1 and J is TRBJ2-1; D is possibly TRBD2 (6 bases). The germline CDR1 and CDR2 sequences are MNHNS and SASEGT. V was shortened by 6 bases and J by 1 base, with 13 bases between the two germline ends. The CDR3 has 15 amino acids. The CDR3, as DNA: TGTGCCAGCAGCAGAAGCGGGCAATCCTACAATGAGCAGTTCTTC. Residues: CASSRSGQSYNEQFF.

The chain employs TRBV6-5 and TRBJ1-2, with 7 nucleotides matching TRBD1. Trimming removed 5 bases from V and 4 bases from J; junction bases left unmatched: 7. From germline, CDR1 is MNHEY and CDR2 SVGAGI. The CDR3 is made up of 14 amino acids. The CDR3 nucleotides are TGTGCCAGCAGTAGGGGACAGTCACTCTATGGCTACACCTTC. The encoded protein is CASSRGQSLYGYTF.

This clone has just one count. DNA for the CDR3: TGTGCCAGCAGCCGATCAGGACTAGCGGGATCTGAAGATACGCAGTATTTT. Amino acid sequence: CASSRSGLAGSEDTQYF. The V gene is TRBV4-2, the J gene TRBJ2-3, with 12 bases that match TRBD2. Germline CDR1 and CDR2: LGHNA and YNFKEQ. The CDR3 consists of 17 residues. The V and J ends lost 4 bases and 5 bases, in that order; junction bases with no gene match: 10.

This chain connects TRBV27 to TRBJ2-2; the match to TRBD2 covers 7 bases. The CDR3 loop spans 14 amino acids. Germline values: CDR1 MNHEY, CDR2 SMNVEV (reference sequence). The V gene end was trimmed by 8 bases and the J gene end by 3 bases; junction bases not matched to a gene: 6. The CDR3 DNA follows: TGTGCCAGCTCGGAGGGAGGGTACACCGGGGAGCTGTTTTTT. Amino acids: CASSEGGYTGELFF.

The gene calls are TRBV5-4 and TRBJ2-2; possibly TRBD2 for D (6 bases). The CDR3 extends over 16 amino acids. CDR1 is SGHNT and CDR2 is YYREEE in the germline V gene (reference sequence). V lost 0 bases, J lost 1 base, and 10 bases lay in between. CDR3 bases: TGTGCCAGCAGCTTGGACGGGGGATTGAACACCGGGGAGCTGTTTTTT. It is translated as CASSLDGGLNTGELFF.